The next 31 T cell receptor beta chains were all read from a single sample in a study of blood T cell repertoires in COVID-19. Generated by immunoSEQ multiplex PCR, the TCRdb table keeps only in-frame clones and is missing some. The data contain more than 95,000 clones, roughly 90% of them singletons. The sample consisted of peripheral blood. All receptors derive from a human donor in a cohort sampled during active COVID-19.

In this sample, this clone turned up a few times. The chain recombines TRBV2 with TRBJ2-2; the D gene is possibly TRBD1 (6 bases). The ends were cut back, 6 bases at V and 6 bases at J, with 23 bases in the middle. The CDR3 is 17 amino acids. The germline V gene encodes CDR1 SNHLY and CDR2 FYNNEI. The CDR3 bases are TGTGCCAGCAGACGGGATAGGAGACAGGTGGCCGCCGGGGAGCTGTTTTTT. This sequence encodes CASRRDRRQVAAGELFF. The entire variable domain, with the rest obtained from reference TRBV2 and TRBJ2-2, is as follows: EPEVTQTPSHQVTQMGQEVILRCVPISNHLYFYWYRQILGQKVEFLVSFYNNEISEKSEIFDDQFSVERPDGSNFTLKIRSTKLEDSAMYFCASRRDRRQVAAGELFFGEGSRLTVL.

The rearrangement joins TRBV29-1 to TRBJ2-7, with 8 positions matching TRBD1. The CDR3 is 14 residues long. The V and J ends lost 6 bases and 3 bases, in that order; junction bases with no gene match: 10. Germline CDR1 SQVTM, CDR2 ANQGSEA. CDR3 amino acids: CSVTRATGGYEQYF. CDR3 DNA: TGCAGCGTCACAAGGGCCACAGGGGGCTACGAGCAGTACTTC.

V usage is TRBV27 and J usage is TRBJ2-7, with 8 bases identical to TRBD1. With 5 bases clipped from V and 1 base from J, the junction kept 4 bases outside the gene matches. CDR3 length equals 14 residues. Germline loops: CDR1 MNHEY, CDR2 SMNVEV (reference sequence). The CDR3 spells CASSPGGWSYEQYF. The CDR3 nucleotides read TGTGCCAGCAGTCCAGGGGGCTGGTCCTACGAGCAGTACTTC.

The chain links TRBV6-2 or TRBV6-3 to TRBJ1-4; D call uncertain. CDR1 is MNHEY, CDR2 SVGEGT, per germline. The germline V and J ends were trimmed by 2 bases and 10 bases, with 5 bases remaining between them. CDR3 size: 11 residues. The CDR3 sequence: CASSYPGKLFF. CDR3 nucleotides: TGTGCCAGCAGTTACCCCGGAAAACTGTTTTTT.

This chain joins TRBV3-1 (or the pseudogene TRBV3-2) and TRBJ2-1, with TRBD2 as a possible D gene (5 bases). This CDR3 is 16 amino acids long. CDR1 LGHDT and CDR2 YNNKEL come from the germline V gene (reference sequence). The ends were cut back, 0 bases at V and 8 bases at J, with 17 bases in the middle. Written as DNA, the CDR3 is TGTGCCAGCAGCCAAGAAGGCCGCCTAGCAGTGGATGAGCAGTTCTTC. Protein: CASSQEGRLAVDEQFF.

The chain links TRBV6-5 to TRBJ1-1; D may be TRBD1 (5 bases). Germline loops: CDR1 MNHEY, CDR2 SVGAGI. The V end was cut by 0 bases, the J end by 1 base, with 9 bases between. This CDR3 has 15 amino acids. The CDR3 reads CASSYSTVGNTEAFF. The DNA of the CDR3 is TGTGCCAGCAGTTACTCGACAGTGGGGAACACTGAAGCTTTCTTT.

In its sample, this clone was seen once. This sequence joins TRBV10-1 and TRBJ1-1, with TRBD1 as a possible D gene (6 bases). Germline CDR1 WNHNN, CDR2 SYGVQD (reference sequence). Trimming stripped 4 bases from V and 5 bases from J, with 14 bases between. The CDR3 is made up of 14 amino acids. The CDR3: CASSAVQGNTEAFF. CDR3 DNA: TGCGCCAGCAGTGCGGTCCAGGGGAATACTGAAGCTTTCTTT.

The chain uses TRBV10-3 and TRBJ2-7, with 8 bases lining up with TRBD2. The germline CDR1 and CDR2 sequences are ENHRY and SYGVKD. The CDR3 totals 16 residues. V dropped 1 base and J dropped 2; count of bases not matched to a gene: 7. CDR3 residues: CAISEYPGSGAYEQYF. DNA for the CDR3: TGTGCCATCAGTGAGTATCCTGGTAGCGGGGCCTACGAGCAGTACTTC.

The chain has TRBV2 and TRBJ2-5, with 12 bases lining up with TRBD1. Germline lookup yields CDR1 SNHLY and CDR2 FYNNEI. This CDR3 has 18 residues. V was pared by 6 bases and J by 3 bases, with 14 bases of the junction left unmatched. This CDR3 reads CASSWGIPGTGGKETQYF. Here the CDR3 DNA reads TGTGCCAGCAGCTGGGGAATTCCCGGGACAGGGGGCAAAGAGACCCAGTACTTC.

This CDR3 reads CASSYGQGYGYTF. CDR3 nucleotide sequence: TGTGCCAGCAGTTATGGGCAGGGCTATGGCTACACCTTC. The genes are TRBV11-2 and TRBJ1-2; tentatively, D is TRBD1 (5 bases). The V gene's germline CDR1 is SGHAT and CDR2 FQNNGV. The CDR3 spans 13 residues. Trimming took off 6 bases at V and 4 bases at J, with 12 bases between the two ends.

The chain recombines TRBV10-2 with TRBJ2-1, with 7 nucleotides matching TRBD1. The V gene's germline CDR1 is WSHSY and CDR2 SAAADI. Losses at the gene ends were 8 bases for V and 2 bases for J; bases not matched to a gene: 9. The CDR3 is 15 residues long. The CDR3 DNA follows: TGCGCCAGCGGAAGGACAGGCATGGCCTACAATGAGCAGTTCTTC. Translated, it gives CASGRTGMAYNEQFF.

The rearrangement links TRBV5-4 to TRBJ2-2, with 9 bases matching TRBD1. Losses at the gene ends were 3 bases for V and 7 bases for J; bases not matched to a gene: 4. The CDR3 covers 14 residues. Germline assignment: CDR1 SGHNT and CDR2 YYREEE (reference sequence). The CDR3 region has the DNA TGTGCCAGCAGCTCCACAGGGGGCAGCGGGGAGCTGTTTTTT. Protein product: CASSSTGGSGELFF.

The V gene is TRBV6-5, the J gene TRBJ2-2; 7 bases are shared with TRBD1. This CDR3 is 14 amino acids long. Unmatched junction bases numbered 2, after V lost 7 bases and J lost 0 bases. Germline V gene lookup returns CDR1 MNHEY and CDR2 SVGAGI. For the CDR3, the DNA is TGTGCCAGCAAGGACAGGCCGAACACCGGGGAGCTGTTTTTT. Its translation is CASKDRPNTGELFF.

This chain connects TRBV10-3 to TRBJ2-1; 7 bases map to TRBD2. V lost 8 bases to trimming and J lost 2 bases; unmatched junction nucleotides: 6. This CDR3 spans 14 amino acids. Germline V gives CDR1 ENHRY, CDR2 SYGVKD. The CDR3 region has the DNA TGTGCCATCGGGGAGGGGAGGACCTACAATGAGCAGTTCTTC. Translated: CAIGEGRTYNEQFF.

The chain is built from TRBV28 and TRBJ2-5; perhaps TRBD1 as D (5 bases). In germline, CDR1 is MDHEN, CDR2 SYDVKM. The V end lost 6 bases, the J end lost 2 bases, and 10 bases lay between the germline ends. The CDR3 totals 13 residues. CDR3 nucleotides: TGTGCCAGCAGGGGGCTAGATCAAGAGACCCAGTACTTC. Encoded protein: CASRGLDQETQYF.

This sequence joins TRBV19 and TRBJ2-2; D gene ambiguous. CDR3 size: 15 residues. V was pared by 3 bases and J by 6 bases, with 14 bases between. Germline assignment: CDR1 LNHDA and CDR2 SQIVND (reference sequence). DNA of the CDR3: TGTGCCAGTAGTATCACCTGGCCGCCCGCCGGGGAGCTGTTTTTT. Protein sequence: CASSITWPPAGELFF. The full variable domain, in which reference TRBV19 and TRBJ2-2 provide the parts outside the CDR3, is DGGITQSPKYLFRKEGQNVTLSCEQNLNHDAMYWYRQDPGQGLRLIYYSQIVNDFQKGDIAEGYSVSREKKESFPLTVTSAQKNPTAFYLCASSITWPPAGELFFGEGSRLTVL.

The chain couples TRBV5-3 to TRBJ2-7; 7 nucleotides agree with TRBD2. TRBV5-3 is identified as an open reading frame with a role that is uncertain. With 7 bases clipped from V and 0 bases from J, the junction kept 10 bases outside the gene matches. The CDR3 length is 15 residues. The CDR3 DNA is TGTGCCAGACCTCACAGCGGGGCCCTCTCCTACGAGCAGTACTTC. Amino acid sequence: CARPHSGALSYEQYF.

V gene TRBV28 combines with J gene TRBJ1-1; 7 nucleotides agree with TRBD1. This CDR3 is 15 amino acids long. Per the germline V gene, CDR1 is MDHEN and CDR2 is SYDVKM. The V segment lost 5 bases and the J segment 0 bases; nucleotides outside the gene matches: 6. In DNA, the CDR3 is TGTGCCAGCAGTCCAGCCGGGACAGTGAACACTGAAGCTTTCTTT. It is translated as CASSPAGTVNTEAFF. The full variable domain, completed using reference TRBV28 and TRBJ1-1, is DVKVTQSSRYLVKRTGEKVFLECVQDMDHENMFWYRQDPGLGLRLIYFSYDVKMKEKGDIPEGYSVSREKKERFSLILESASTNQTSMYLCASSPAGTVNTEAFFGQGTRLTVV.

This clone occurred once. The chain carries TRBV7-6 and TRBJ2-3; 7 bases match TRBD1. The CDR3 covers 13 residues. Germline values: CDR1 SGHVS, CDR2 FNYEAQ. The V gene end was trimmed by 4 bases and the J gene end by 5 bases; junction bases not matched to a gene: 3. DNA for the CDR3: TGTGCCAGCAGCTCACAGGGGAAAGATACGCAGTATTTT. It is translated as CASSSQGKDTQYF.

The chain joins TRBV6-5 to TRBJ1-6; TRBD1 aligns across 7 bases. Trimming at V came to 10 bases and at J to 4 bases, leaving 7 bases not matched to a gene. The germline gives CDR1 MNHEY, CDR2 SVGAGI. The CDR3 sequence is 14 residues long. The CDR3 is CANRDSAYNSPLHF. CDR3 in DNA: TGTGCCAACCGGGACAGCGCATATAATTCACCCCTCCACTTT.

The chain's CDR3 is CASSTGLAGGWETQYF. The CDR3, as DNA: TGTGCCAGTAGTACAGGACTAGCGGGAGGGTGGGAGACCCAGTACTTC. The V gene is TRBV19, the J gene TRBJ2-5; 15 bases line up with TRBD2. The CDR3 spans 16 residues. Trimming took 4 bases from V and 5 from J; bases not matched to a gene: 5. CDR1 is LNHDA, CDR2 SQIVND, per germline (reference sequence). The entire variable domain, with the rest obtained from reference TRBV19 and TRBJ2-5, is as follows: DGGITQSPKYLFRKEGQNVTLSCEQNLNHDAMYWYRQDPGQGLRLIYYSQIVNDFQKGDIAEGYSVSREKKESFPLTVTSAQKNPTAFYLCASSTGLAGGWETQYFGPGTRLLVL.

This clone was detected ten times or more. The gene calls are TRBV9 and TRBJ2-7; 7 bases are a match to TRBD1. The CDR3 totals 14 residues. Germline V lookup: CDR1 SGDLS, CDR2 YYNGEE. V lost 7 bases to trimming and J lost 2 bases; unmatched junction nucleotides: 9. The CDR3 region has the DNA TGTGCCAGCGCTATCGGGGACAGTGCCTACGAGCAGTACTTC. Its protein is CASAIGDSAYEQYF.

CDR3 in DNA: TGTGCCAGCAGCTATACGGGACTAGCGGGAGCAAATGAGCAGTTCTTC. Translating gives CASSYTGLAGANEQFF. This sequence joins TRBV11-2 and TRBJ2-1, with 14 positions matching TRBD2. CDR1 and CDR2 (germline): SGHAT, FQNNGV. Germline trimming cut 4 bases from V and 7 bases from J; bases unmatched to any gene: 6. The length of the CDR3 is 16 residues.

The chain joins TRBV5-1 to TRBJ2-1, with 8 bases lining up with TRBD2. The CDR3 loop spans 14 amino acids. Losses at the gene ends were 1 base for V and 8 bases for J; bases not matched to a gene: 5. Germline-derived CDR1 and CDR2 are SGHRS and YFSETQ. CDR3 nucleotides: TGCGCCAGCAGCTTGTCAACGGGAGGGGATGAGCAGTTCTTC. Translation: CASSLSTGGDEQFF.

In its sample, this clone was seen once. The rearrangement joins TRBV2 to TRBJ1-1; 7 positions agree with TRBD1. Germline V gives CDR1 SNHLY, CDR2 FYNNEI. The CDR3 is 15 residues long. J lost 2 bases, V lost 6 bases, and 9 bases had no gene match. The CDR3 nucleotides are TGTGCCAGCAGAGTTAGGTGGACAGGCAACACTGAAGCTTTCTTT. Amino acids: CASRVRWTGNTEAFF.

The chain uses TRBV23-1 and TRBJ2-5, with 10 bases that match TRBD1. TRBV23-1 has ORF status, its function being uncertain. The CDR3 covers 17 residues. The V segment lost 4 bases and the J segment 4 bases; nucleotides outside the gene matches: 12. CDR3 coding DNA: TGCGCCAGCAGTCTTACGGGACAGGGGATCTTCCCAGAGACCCAGTACTTC. Residues: CASSLTGQGIFPETQYF.

DNA for the CDR3: TGTGCCAGCACCACTACAGGCGGCCGATACGAGCAGTACTTC. Its translation: CASTTTGGRYEQYF. The J gene is TRBJ2-7, the V gene TRBV28, with D perhaps matching TRBD1 (5 bases). The CDR3 is 14 amino acids. V was clipped by 7 bases and J by 4 bases, with 17 bases between them. Looked up from germline, CDR1 is MDHEN and CDR2 is SYDVKM.

The rearrangement links TRBV7-2 to TRBJ2-1; 9 bases are a match to TRBD2. The CDR3 loop spans 17 amino acids. In germline, CDR1 is SGHTA, CDR2 FQGNSA. V shed 3 bases, J shed 2 bases, and the junction held 8 bases outside the gene matches. CDR3 sequence (DNA): TGTGCCAGCAGCTTCTCTCTAGCGGGAACTACCTACAATGAGCAGTTCTTC. Amino acids: CASSFSLAGTTYNEQFF.

This clone is a singleton in its sample. This sequence joins TRBV19 and TRBJ2-2, with D tentatively TRBD2 (5 bases). This CDR3 is 15 amino acids long. Germline assignment: CDR1 LNHDA and CDR2 SQIVND (reference sequence). Deletions cut 1 base from V and 4 bases from J, with 10 bases between. The CDR3 DNA reads as TGTGCCAGTAGTATAGGGGAGTTGAGCACCGGGGAGCTGTTTTTT. Its translation is CASSIGELSTGELFF.

About this clone itself: Its ends do not fully match the called genes, so a read error is possible. The chain is built from TRBV23-1 and TRBJ2-7; 9 bases agree with TRBD2. TRBV23-1 is classed as an ORF, of uncertain function. This CDR3 is 9 amino acids long. CDR3 DNA: TGCGCCAGGTATAGCGGGAGTGCCTTC. Protein sequence: CARYSGSAF.

The CDR3 DNA is TGTGCCAGCAGCTTAGAAGGTGGACAGGGGATTAACTATGGCTACACCTTC. Its translation: CASSLEGGQGINYGYTF. J is TRBJ1-2 and V is TRBV7-9; 9 bases agree with TRBD1. The CDR3 sequence is 17 residues long. V trimming: 1 base; J trimming: 1 base; junction bases outside the gene matches: 7. Per germline, CDR1 SEHNR and CDR2 FQNEAQ (reference sequence).